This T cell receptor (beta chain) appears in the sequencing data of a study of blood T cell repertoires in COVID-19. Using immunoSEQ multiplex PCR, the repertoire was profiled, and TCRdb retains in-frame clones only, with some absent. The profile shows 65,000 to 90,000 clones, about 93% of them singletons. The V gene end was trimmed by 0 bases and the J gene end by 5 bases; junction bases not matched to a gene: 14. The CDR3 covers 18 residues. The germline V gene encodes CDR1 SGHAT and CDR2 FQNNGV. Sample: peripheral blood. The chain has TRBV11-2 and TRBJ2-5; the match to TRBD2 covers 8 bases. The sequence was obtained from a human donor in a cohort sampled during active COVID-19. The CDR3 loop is CASSLDQGSGVLGETQYF. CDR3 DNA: TGTGCCAGCAGCTTAGATCAGGGTAGCGGGGTCCTCGGGGAGACCCAGTACTTC. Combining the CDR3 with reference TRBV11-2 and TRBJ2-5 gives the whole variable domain EAGVAQSPRYKIIEKRQSVAFWCNPISGHATLYWYQQILGQGPKLLIQFQNNGVVDDSQLPKDRFSAERLKGVDSTLKIQPAKLEDSAVYLCASSLDQGSGVLGETQYFGPGTRLLVL.